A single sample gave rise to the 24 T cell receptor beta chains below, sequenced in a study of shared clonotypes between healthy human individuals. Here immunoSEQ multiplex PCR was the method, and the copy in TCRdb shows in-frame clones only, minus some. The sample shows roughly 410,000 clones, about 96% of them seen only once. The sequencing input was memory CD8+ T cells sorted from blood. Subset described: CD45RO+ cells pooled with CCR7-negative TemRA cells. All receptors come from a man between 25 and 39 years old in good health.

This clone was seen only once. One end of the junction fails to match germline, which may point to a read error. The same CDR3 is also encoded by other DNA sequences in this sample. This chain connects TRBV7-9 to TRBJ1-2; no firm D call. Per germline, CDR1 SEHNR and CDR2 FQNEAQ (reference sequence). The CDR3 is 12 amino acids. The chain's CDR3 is CASSLENSGYTF. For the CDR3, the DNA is TGCGCCAGCAGCTTAGAAAACAGTGGCTACACCTTC.

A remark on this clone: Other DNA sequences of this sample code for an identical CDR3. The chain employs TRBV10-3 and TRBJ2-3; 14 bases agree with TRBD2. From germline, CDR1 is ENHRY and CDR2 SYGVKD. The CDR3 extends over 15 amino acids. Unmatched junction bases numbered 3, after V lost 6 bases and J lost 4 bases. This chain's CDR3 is CAISGTSGRPDTQYF. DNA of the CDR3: TGTGCCATCAGCGGGACTAGCGGGAGACCAGATACGCAGTATTTT.

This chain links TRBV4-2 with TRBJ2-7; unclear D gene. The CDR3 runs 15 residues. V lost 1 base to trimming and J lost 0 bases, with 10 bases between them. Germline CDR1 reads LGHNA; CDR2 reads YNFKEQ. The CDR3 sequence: CASSQGGAGSYEQYF. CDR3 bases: TGTGCCAGCAGCCAAGGAGGAGCCGGCTCCTACGAGCAGTACTTC.

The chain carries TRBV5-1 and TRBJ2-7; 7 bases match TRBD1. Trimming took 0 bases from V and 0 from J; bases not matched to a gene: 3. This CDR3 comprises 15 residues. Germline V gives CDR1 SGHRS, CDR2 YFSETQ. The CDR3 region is CASSLGGTDSYEQYF. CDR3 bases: TGCGCCAGCAGCTTGGGGGGGACAGACTCCTACGAGCAGTACTTC.

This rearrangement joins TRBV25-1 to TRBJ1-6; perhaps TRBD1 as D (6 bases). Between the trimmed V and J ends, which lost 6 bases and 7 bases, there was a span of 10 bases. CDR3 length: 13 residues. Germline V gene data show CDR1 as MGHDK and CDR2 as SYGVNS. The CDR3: CASRDSLNSPLHF. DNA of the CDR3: TGTGCCAGCAGGGACAGTCTAAATTCACCCCTCCACTTT. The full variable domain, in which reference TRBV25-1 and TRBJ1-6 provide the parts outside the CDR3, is EADIYQTPRYLVIGTGKKITLECSQTMGHDKMYWYQQDPGMELHLIHYSYGVNSTEKGDLSSESTVSRIRTEHFPLTLESARPSHTSQYLCASRDSLNSPLHFGNGTRLTVT.

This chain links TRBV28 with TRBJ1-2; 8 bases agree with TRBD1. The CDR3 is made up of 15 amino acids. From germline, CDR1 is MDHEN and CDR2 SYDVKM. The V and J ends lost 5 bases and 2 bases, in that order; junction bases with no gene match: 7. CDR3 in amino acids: CASSGRTGRNYGYTF. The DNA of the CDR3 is TGTGCCAGCAGTGGTCGGACAGGGAGGAACTATGGCTACACCTTC.

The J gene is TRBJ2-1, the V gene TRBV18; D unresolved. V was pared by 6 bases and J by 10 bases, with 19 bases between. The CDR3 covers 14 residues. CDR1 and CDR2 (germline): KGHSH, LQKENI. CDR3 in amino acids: CASSLLHQVTEQFF. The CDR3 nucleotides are TGTGCCAGCTCCCTCTTACACCAGGTCACCGAGCAGTTCTTC.

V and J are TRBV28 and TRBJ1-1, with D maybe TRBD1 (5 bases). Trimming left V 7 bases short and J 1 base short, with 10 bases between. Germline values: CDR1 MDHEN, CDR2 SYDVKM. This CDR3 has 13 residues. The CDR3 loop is CASTLGQNTEAFF. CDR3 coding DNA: TGTGCCAGCACCCTCGGACAGAACACTGAAGCTTTCTTT.

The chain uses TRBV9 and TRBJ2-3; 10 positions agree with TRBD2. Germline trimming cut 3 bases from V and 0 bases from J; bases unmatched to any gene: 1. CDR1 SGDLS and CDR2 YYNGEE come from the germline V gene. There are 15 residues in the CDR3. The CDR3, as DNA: TGTGCCAGCAGCGCGGGACTAGCGAGCACAGATACGCAGTATTTT. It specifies CASSAGLASTDTQYF. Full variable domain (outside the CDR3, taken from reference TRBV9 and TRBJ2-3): DSGVTQTPKHLITATGQRVTLRCSPRSGDLSVYWYQQSLDQGLQFLIQYYNGEERAKGNILERFSAQQFPDLHSELNLSSLELGDSALYFCASSAGLASTDTQYFGPGTRLTVL.

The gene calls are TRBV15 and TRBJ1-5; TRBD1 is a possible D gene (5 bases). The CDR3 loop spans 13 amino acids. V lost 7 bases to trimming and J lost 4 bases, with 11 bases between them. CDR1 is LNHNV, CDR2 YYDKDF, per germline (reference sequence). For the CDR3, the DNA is TGTGCCACCAACGCAGGGCCTAATCAGCCCCAGCATTTT. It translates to CATNAGPNQPQHF.

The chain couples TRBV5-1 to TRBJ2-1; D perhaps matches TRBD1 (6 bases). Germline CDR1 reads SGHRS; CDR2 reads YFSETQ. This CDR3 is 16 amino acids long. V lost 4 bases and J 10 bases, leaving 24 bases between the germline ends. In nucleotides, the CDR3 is TGCGCCAGCAGCGCGTCCGGGACACTGGTTGGGAGAGAGCAGTTCTTC. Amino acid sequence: CASSASGTLVGREQFF.

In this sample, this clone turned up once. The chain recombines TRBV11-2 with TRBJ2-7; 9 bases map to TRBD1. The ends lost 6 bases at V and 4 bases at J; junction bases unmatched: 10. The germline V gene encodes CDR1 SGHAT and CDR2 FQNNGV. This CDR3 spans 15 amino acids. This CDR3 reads CASRMIRDRAYEQYF. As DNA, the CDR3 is TGTGCCAGCAGAATGATCCGGGACAGGGCTTACGAGCAGTACTTC.

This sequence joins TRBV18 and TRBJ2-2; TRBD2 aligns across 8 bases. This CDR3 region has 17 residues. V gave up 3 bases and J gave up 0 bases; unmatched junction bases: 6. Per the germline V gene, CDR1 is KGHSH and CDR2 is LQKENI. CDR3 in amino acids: CASSPSGRSANTGELFF. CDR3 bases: TGTGCCAGCTCACCGAGCGGGAGAAGCGCGAACACCGGGGAGCTGTTTTTT.

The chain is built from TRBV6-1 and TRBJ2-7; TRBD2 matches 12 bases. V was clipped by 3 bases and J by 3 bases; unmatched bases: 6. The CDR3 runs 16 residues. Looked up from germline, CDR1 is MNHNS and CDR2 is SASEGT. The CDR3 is CASSDTGTSGRYEQYF. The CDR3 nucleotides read TGTGCCAGCAGTGATACCGGGACTAGCGGGCGCTACGAGCAGTACTTC.

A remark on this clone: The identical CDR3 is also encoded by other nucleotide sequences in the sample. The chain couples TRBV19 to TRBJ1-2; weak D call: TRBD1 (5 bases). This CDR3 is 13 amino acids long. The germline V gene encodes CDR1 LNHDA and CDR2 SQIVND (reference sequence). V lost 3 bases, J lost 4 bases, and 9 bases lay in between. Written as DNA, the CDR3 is TGTGCCAGTAGTATCCGGGGGTTCTATGGCTACACCTTC. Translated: CASSIRGFYGYTF.

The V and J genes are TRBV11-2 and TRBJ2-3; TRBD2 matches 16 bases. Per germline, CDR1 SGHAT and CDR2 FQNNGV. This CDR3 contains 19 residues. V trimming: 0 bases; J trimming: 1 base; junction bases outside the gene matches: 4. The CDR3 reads CASSLDGTSGRAGTDTQYF. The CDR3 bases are TGTGCCAGCAGCTTAGATGGGACTAGCGGGAGGGCCGGCACAGATACGCAGTATTTT.

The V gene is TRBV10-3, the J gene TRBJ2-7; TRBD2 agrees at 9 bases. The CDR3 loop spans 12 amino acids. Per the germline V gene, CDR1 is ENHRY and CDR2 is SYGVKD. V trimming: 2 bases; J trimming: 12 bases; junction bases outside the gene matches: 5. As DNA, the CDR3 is TGTGCCATCAGTGAGCATAGCGGGAGTGTGTACTTC. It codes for CAISEHSGSVYF.

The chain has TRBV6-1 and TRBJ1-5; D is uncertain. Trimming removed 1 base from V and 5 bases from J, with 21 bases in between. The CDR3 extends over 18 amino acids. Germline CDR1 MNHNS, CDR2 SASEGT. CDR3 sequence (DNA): TGTGCCAGCAGTGAAGGGTTGAGTGGGGAACAGCCCCATCAGCCCCAGCATTTT. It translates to CASSEGLSGEQPHQPQHF.

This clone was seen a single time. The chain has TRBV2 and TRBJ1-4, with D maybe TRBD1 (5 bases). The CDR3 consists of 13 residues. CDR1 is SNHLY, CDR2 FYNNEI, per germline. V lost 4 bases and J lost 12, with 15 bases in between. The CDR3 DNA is TGTGCCAGCAGTGTTCCGGCTTTGGGGCAACTGTTTTTT. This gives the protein CASSVPALGQLFF.

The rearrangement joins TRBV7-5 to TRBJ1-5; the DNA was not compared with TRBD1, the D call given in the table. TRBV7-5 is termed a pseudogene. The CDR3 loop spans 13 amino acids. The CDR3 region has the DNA TGTGCCAGAAGAATACTACTACAGGTTTACCAGCATTTT. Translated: CARRILLQVYQHF.

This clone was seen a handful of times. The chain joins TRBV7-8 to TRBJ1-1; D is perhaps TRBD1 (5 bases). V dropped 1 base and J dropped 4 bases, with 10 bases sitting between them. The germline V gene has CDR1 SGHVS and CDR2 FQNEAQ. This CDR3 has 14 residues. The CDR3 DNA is TGTGCCAGCAGCTTAGATAGGAGGGGCACTGAAGCTTTCTTT. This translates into CASSLDRRGTEAFF.

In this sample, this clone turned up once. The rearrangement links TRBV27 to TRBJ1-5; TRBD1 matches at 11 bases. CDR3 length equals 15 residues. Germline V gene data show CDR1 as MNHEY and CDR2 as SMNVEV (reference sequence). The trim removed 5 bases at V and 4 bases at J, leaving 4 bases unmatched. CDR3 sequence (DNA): TGTGCCAGCAGTCCAGGACAGGGGGCGAATCAGCCCCAGCATTTT. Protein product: CASSPGQGANQPQHF.

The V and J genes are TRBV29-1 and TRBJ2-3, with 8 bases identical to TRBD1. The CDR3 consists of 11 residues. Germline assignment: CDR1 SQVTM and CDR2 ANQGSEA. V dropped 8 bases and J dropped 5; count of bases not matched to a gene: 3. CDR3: CSLGQGDTQYF. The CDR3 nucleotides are TGCAGCTTAGGACAGGGAGATACGCAGTATTTT.

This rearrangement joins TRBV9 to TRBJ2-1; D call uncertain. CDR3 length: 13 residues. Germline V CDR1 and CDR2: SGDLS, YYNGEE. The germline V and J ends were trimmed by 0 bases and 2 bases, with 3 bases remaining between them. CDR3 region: CASSVAPYNEQFF. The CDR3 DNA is TGTGCCAGCAGCGTAGCGCCCTACAATGAGCAGTTCTTC.